This is a list of T cell receptor beta chains from one sample in a study of T-cell reconstitution after alpha-beta-depleted transplantation in children. TCRdb recomputed calls from the PCR reads with MiXCR, one row per CDR3 protein. The table shows fewer than 550,000 distinct CDR3 sequences, with roughly an eighth occurring only once. Sequences were derived from PBMCs, mostly from graft donor cells, sampled 180 days after TCRalphabeta/CD19-depleted stem cell transplant. These TCRs come from a female patient between 2 and 15 years old who had a stem cell transplant for aplastic anemia, so the T cells may come from the graft donor. Each CDR3 is given with its conserved first and last residue. A D gene is named only where the DNA matches it firmly. Only part of the rows carry a size: once, few, many, or a class if the clone is expanded.

size	V	J	D	CDR3	DNA
-	TRBV29-1	TRBJ2-3	TRBD2	CSVEASGMSGSTQYF	TGCAGCGTTGAGGCTAGCGGAATGTCGGGGAGTACGCAGTATTTT
few	TRBV11-2	TRBJ2-3	TRBD1	CASSYGQGAFRLTDTQYF	TGTGCCAGCAGCTACGGACAGGGGGCCTTTCGCCTCACAGATACGCAGTATTTT
-	TRBV6-2/TRBV6-3	TRBJ2-4	-	CASSFPFLNIQYF	TGTGCCAGCAGTTTTCCCTTCTTAAACATTCAGTACTTC
-	TRBV13	TRBJ2-1	TRBD2	CASSLGFASGRGNEQFF	TGTGCCAGCAGCTTAGGATTCGCTAGCGGGAGGGGCAATGAGCAGTTCTTC
few	TRBV4-3	TRBJ1-1	TRBD1	CASSQFSTGGRTEAFF	TGCGCCAGCAGCCAATTCTCGACAGGGGGTCGGACTGAAGCTTTCTTT
-	TRBV6-2/TRBV6-3	TRBJ2-5	TRBD2	CASSPGTSGRLETQYF	TGTGCCAGCAGCCCCGGGACTAGCGGGAGGTTAGAGACCCAGTACTTC
-	TRBV6-5	TRBJ2-7	-	CASSWYRGGEQYF	TGTGCCAGCAGTTGGTACAGGGGGGGCGAGCAGTACTTC
-	TRBV12-3/TRBV12-4	TRBJ2-5	TRBD2	CASSVGLAQQETQYF	TGTGCCAGCAGTGTGGGACTAGCGCAACAAGAGACCCAGTACTTC
few	TRBV7-2	TRBJ2-5	-	CASSLTSVDVETQYF	TGTGCCAGCAGCTTAACATCAGTGGACGTAGAGACCCAGTACTTC
-	TRBV20-1	TRBJ2-1	TRBD2	CSACPAGGRAAGYNEQFF	TGCAGTGCTTGCCCCGCGGGCGGGAGGGCCGCAGGTTACAATGAGCAGTTCTTC
many	TRBV15	TRBJ1-1	-	CATSRDYGQNTEAFF	TGTGCCACCAGCAGAGATTACGGTCAGAACACTGAAGCTTTCTTT
few	TRBV5-1	TRBJ1-5	-	CASSVGDNQPQHF	TGCGCCAGCAGCGTAGGGGACAATCAGCCCCAGCATTTT
-	TRBV7-9	TRBJ2-3	TRBD1	CASSWGQGFVNTQYF	TGTGCCAGCAGCTGGGGACAGGGGTTCGTCAATACGCAGTATTTT
few	TRBV6-5	TRBJ1-3	-	CASSYTSAGGGNTIYF	TGTGCCAGCAGTTACACATCCGCAGGTGGTGGAAACACCATATATTTT
few	TRBV7-9	TRBJ1-1	TRBD1	CASSLGGTGHTEAFF	TGTGCCAGCAGCCTGGGCGGGACAGGGCACACTGAAGCTTTCTTT
-	TRBV5-6	TRBJ1-6	-	CASSLPAVVNNSPLHF	TGTGCCAGCAGCTTGCCAGCGGTGGTCAATAATTCACCCCTCCACTTT
once	TRBV18	TRBJ2-7	TRBD2	CASSPLAGGSYGYEQYF	TGTGCCAGCTCACCACTAGCGGGAGGGAGTTACGGCTACGAGCAGTACTTC
few	TRBV5-5	TRBJ1-2	TRBD1	CASSVPGQERYGYTF	TGTGCCAGCAGCGTACCGGGACAGGAGCGCTATGGCTACACCTTC
few	TRBV3-1	TRBJ1-1	-	CASRRHLDTEAFF	TGTGCCAGCAGACGACACTTGGACACTGAAGCTTTCTTT
-	TRBV20-1	TRBJ2-1	TRBD2	CCAKGRLADSYNEQFF	TGCTGTGCTAAGGGGAGACTAGCGGATTCCTACAATGAGCAGTTCTTC
-	TRBV28	TRBJ2-2	TRBD2	CASSSPGGTVTGELFF	TGTGCCAGCAGTTCCCCGGGGGGGACCGTCACCGGGGAGCTGTTTTTT
many	TRBV5-5	TRBJ1-5	TRBD1	CASSQGAQPQHF	TGTGCCAGCAGCCAGGGGGCCCAGCCCCAGCATTTT
-	TRBV3-1	TRBJ2-2	-	CASSQAPGRWTGELFF	TGTGCCAGCAGCCAAGCCCCGGGAAGATGGACCGGGGAGCTGTTTTTT
-	TRBV20-1	TRBJ2-3	TRBD2	CSARGLAGGPGDTQYF	TGCAGTGCTAGAGGGCTAGCGGGAGGGCCGGGAGATACGCAGTATTTT
many	TRBV5-5	TRBJ2-2	-	CASSLARVDTGELFF	TGTGCCAGCAGTCTGGCTCGGGTAGACACCGGGGAGCTGTTTTTT
many	TRBV25-1	TRBJ2-7	-	CASSDLSYEQYF	TGTGCCAGCAGTGACCTGTCCTACGAGCAGTACTTC
-	TRBV28	TRBJ2-7	TRBD2	CASTRTSGRISYEQYF	TGTGCCAGCACCCGGACTAGCGGGAGGATCTCCTACGAGCAGTACTTC
few	TRBV24-1	TRBJ2-2	TRBD2	CATRRTSENTGELFF	TGTGCCACCCGTCGGACTAGCGAGAACACCGGGGAGCTGTTTTTT
few	TRBV12-3/TRBV12-4	TRBJ2-1	-	CASSRPRGSSYNEQFF	TGTGCCAGCAGTCGGCCCCGGGGTAGCTCCTACAATGAGCAGTTCTTC
many	TRBV5-1	TRBJ2-3	-	CASSPGIDTQYF	TGCGCCAGCAGCCCGGGGATAGATACGCAGTATTTT
few	TRBV18	TRBJ1-2	TRBD1	CASSPDGTGYGYTF	TGTGCCAGCTCACCCGACGGGACAGGCTATGGCTACACCTTC
few	TRBV18	TRBJ1-1	-	CASSPKAGQNTEAFF	TGTGCCAGCTCACCAAAGGCTGGGCAGAACACTGAAGCTTTCTTT
many	TRBV20-1	TRBJ1-1	TRBD1	CSATEGANTEAFF	TGCAGTGCAACCGAGGGGGCGAACACTGAAGCTTTCTTT
few	TRBV20-1	TRBJ2-1	-	CSAVDRTTSYNEQFF	TGCAGTGCCGTGGACAGGACGACTAGTTACAATGAGCAGTTCTTC
few	TRBV5-1	TRBJ1-4	-	CASSLGAGSQKLFF	TGCGCCAGCAGCTTGGGGGCTGGTTCCCAAAAACTGTTTTTT
few	TRBV20-1	TRBJ1-1	TRBD1	CSASGTGGAGAFF	TGCAGTGCTAGCGGGACAGGGGGCGCGGGAGCTTTCTTT
few	TRBV4-3	TRBJ1-2	TRBD1	CASSQELLGTGNGYTF	TGCGCCAGCAGCCAAGAACTCCTGGGGACAGGGAATGGCTACACCTTC
few	TRBV6-1	TRBJ2-7	-	CASRSLTASSYEQYF	TGTGCCAGCAGGAGCCTGACCGCAAGCTCCTACGAGCAGTACTTC
-	TRBV19	TRBJ1-2	-	CASSMGGLDNYGYTF	TGTGCCAGTAGTATGGGCGGACTGGACAACTATGGCTACACCTTC
few	TRBV28	TRBJ2-3	TRBD2	CASSLSSTVLAESTDTQYF	TGTGCCAGCAGTTTGTCCTCAACCGTACTAGCGGAGAGCACAGATACGCAGTATTTT
many	TRBV27	TRBJ2-3	TRBD2	CASRSAGVRDTQYF	TGTGCCAGCAGGTCTGCGGGAGTTCGTGATACGCAGTATTTT
-	TRBV2	TRBJ2-1	-	CATGLPKEQFF	TGTGCCACCGGACTCCCGAAAGAGCAGTTCTTC
-	TRBV20-1	TRBJ1-5	-	CSASRGRDKTHQPQHF	TGCAGTGCTAGTCGGGGCCGGGACAAAACGCATCAGCCCCAGCATTTT
-	TRBV7-9	TRBJ2-7	-	CASSLSRNRDYEQYF	TGTGCCAGCAGCCTCTCCCGAAACAGGGACTACGAGCAGTACTTC
few	TRBV4-3	TRBJ2-2	-	CASSVQNGELFF	TGCGCCAGCAGCGTACAGAACGGGGAGCTGTTTTTT
-	TRBV28	TRBJ1-3	-	CASSGVGRTIYF	TGTGCCAGCAGCGGAGTAGGCCGAACCATATATTTT
-	TRBV25-1	TRBJ2-5	-	CASSEARASQETQYF	TGTGCCAGCAGTGAGGCACGGGCATCACAAGAGACCCAGTACTTC
-	TRBV7-2	TRBJ2-1	-	CASSTGERGVGYNEQFF	TGTGCCAGCAGCACAGGAGAGCGCGGGGTAGGGTACAATGAGCAGTTCTTC
few	TRBV29-1	TRBJ2-7	TRBD1	CSVVVSGGYYEQYF	TGCAGCGTTGTAGTCTCAGGGGGTTACTACGAGCAGTACTTC
-	TRBV9	TRBJ2-1	TRBD1	CASSVDGQGAYEQFF	TGTGCCAGCAGCGTAGACGGACAGGGGGCCTATGAGCAGTTCTTC
-	TRBV7-2	TRBJ2-5	-	CASSPFGVGIMGETQYF	TGTGCCAGCAGCCCGTTCGGGGTGGGGATAATGGGGGAGACCCAGTACTTC
few	TRBV29-1	TRBJ1-2	-	CRARTEDYGYTF	TGCAGAGCAAGGACAGAGGACTATGGCTACACCTTC
-	TRBV29-1	TRBJ1-2	-	CSVAQELNYGYTF	TGCAGCGTTGCCCAGGAACTTAACTATGGCTACACCTTC
-	TRBV4-1	TRBJ2-7	TRBD2	CASSQIPSGRAYEQYF	TGCGCCAGCAGCCAGATTCCTAGCGGGAGGGCCTACGAGCAGTACTTC
-	TRBV6-5	TRBJ2-5	TRBD1	CASSYPDRALEETQYF	TGTGCCAGCAGTTACCCTGACAGGGCCTTGGAGGAGACCCAGTACTTC
many	TRBV18	TRBJ2-3	-	CASSPPVGSTDTQYF	TGTGCCAGCTCACCACCGGTAGGCAGCACAGATACGCAGTATTTT
-	TRBV14	TRBJ2-5	TRBD1	CASSEGQGSRETQYF	TGTGCCAGCAGTGAGGGACAGGGGAGTAGAGAGACCCAGTACTTC
few	TRBV5-1	TRBJ1-1	-	CASSISPGTYNTEAFF	TGCGCCAGCAGCATCTCTCCCGGGACTTATAACACTGAAGCTTTCTTT
-	TRBV20-1	TRBJ1-5	TRBD1	CSATRDRQNQPQHF	TGCAGTGCCACACGGGACAGGCAAAATCAGCCCCAGCATTTT